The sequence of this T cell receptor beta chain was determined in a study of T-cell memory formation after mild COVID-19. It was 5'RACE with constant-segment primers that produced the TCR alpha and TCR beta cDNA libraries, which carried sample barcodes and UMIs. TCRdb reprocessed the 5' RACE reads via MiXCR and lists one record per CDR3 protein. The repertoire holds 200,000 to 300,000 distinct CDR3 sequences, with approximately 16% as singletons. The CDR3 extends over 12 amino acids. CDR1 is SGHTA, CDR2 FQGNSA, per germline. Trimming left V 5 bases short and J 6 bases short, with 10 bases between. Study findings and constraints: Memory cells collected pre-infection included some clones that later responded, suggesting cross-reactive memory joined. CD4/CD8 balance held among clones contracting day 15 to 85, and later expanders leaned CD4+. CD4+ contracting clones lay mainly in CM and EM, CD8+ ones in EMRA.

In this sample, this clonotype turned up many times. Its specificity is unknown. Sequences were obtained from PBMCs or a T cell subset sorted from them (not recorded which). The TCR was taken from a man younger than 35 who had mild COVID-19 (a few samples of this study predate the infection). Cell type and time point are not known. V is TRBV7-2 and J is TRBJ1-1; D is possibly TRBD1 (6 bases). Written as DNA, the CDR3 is TGTGCCAGCAGCATCCGGACAGCTGAAGCTTTCTTT. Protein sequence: CASSIRTAEAFF. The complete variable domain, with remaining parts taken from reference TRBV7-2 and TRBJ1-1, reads GAGVSQSPSNKVTEKGKDVELRCDPISGHTALYWYRQSLGQGLEFLIYFQGNSAPDKSGLPSDRFSAERTGGSVSTLTIQRTQQEDSAVYLCASSIRTAEAFFGQGTRLTVV.